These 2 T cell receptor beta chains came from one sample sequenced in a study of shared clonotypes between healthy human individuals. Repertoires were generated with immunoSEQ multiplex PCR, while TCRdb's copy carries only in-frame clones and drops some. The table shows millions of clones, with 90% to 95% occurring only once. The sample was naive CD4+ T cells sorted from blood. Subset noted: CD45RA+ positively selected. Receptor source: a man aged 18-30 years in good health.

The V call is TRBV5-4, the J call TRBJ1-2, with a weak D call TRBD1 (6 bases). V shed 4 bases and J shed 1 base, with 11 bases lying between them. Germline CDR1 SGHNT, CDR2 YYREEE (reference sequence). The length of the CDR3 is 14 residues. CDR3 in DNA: TGTGCCAGCAGCCACAGGGAAAATAACTATGGCTACACCTTC. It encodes CASSHRENNYGYTF.

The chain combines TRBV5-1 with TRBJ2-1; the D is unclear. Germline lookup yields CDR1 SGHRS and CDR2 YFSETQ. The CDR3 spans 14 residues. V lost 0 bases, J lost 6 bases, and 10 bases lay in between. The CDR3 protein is CASSLAQPSNEQFF. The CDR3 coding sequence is TGCGCCAGCAGCTTGGCCCAGCCCTCCAATGAGCAGTTCTTC.